This T cell receptor beta chain was profiled in a study of cytomegalovirus exposure and HLA in healthy donors. Study-level findings and limits: A later analysis associated under 20,000 TCR beta sequences with HLA alleles at a 0.05 false discovery rate. The authors listed 164 TCR beta chains as cytomegalovirus-associated.

PCR amplification relied on 60 Vbeta primers (plus 13 Jbeta primers). Clones were read by immunoSEQ multiplex PCR, and TCRdb kept only the in-frame ones, dropping some. The table lists approximately 140,000 clones, approximately 84% of them singletons. The length of the CDR3 is 18 residues. Germline values: CDR1 LNHDA, CDR2 SQIVND (reference sequence). V gave up 7 bases and J gave up 1 base; unmatched junction bases: 12. Of note for this clone: Its matching antigen is unknown.

The source material was PBMCs. The chain joins TRBV19 to TRBJ2-2, with 10 nucleotides matching TRBD2. The sequence was collected from a woman between 35 and 50 years old in good health and CMV-seronegative. The CDR3 DNA reads TGTGCCAGTATTCCTAAGCGGGAGGGGTTGAGGAACACCGGGGAGCTGTTTTTT. This gives the protein CASIPKREGLRNTGELFF.